Listed below are T cell receptor beta chains from one sample, sequenced in a study of blood T cells in healthy people across ages. TCRdb re-analysed the 5' RACE reads in MiXCR, keeping a single row per CDR3 protein. This table has fewer than 1,000,000 distinct CDR3 sequences, about 45% appearing once. The sample consisted of blood. These receptors were taken from a man older than 75 in good health. Each CDR3 is given with its conserved first and last residue. The order of the fields is J gene, V gene, D gene, clone size, CDR3 protein, CDR3 DNA. A D gene is named only where the DNA matches it firmly. The size field is filled for only some rows; it gives once, few, many or a size class.

TRBJ1-2	TRBV28	.	.	CASTPAAAGYYGYTF	TGTGCCAGCACCCCCGCTGCGGCTGGCTACTATGGCTACACCTTC
TRBJ2-1	TRBV10-3	.	.	CAISNVEGLNEQFF	TGTGCCATCAGTAACGTGGAGGGCCTGAATGAGCAGTTCTTC
TRBJ2-1	TRBV7-9	.	once	CASSSEWGRPNNEQFF	TGTGCCAGCAGCAGCGAGTGGGGGAGACCCAACAATGAGCAGTTCTTC
TRBJ2-3	TRBV7-2	TRBD2	many	CAGGRGPDTQYF	TGTGCCGGCGGGAGGGGCCCAGATACGCAGTATTTT
TRBJ1-2	TRBV28	.	.	CASSLSRIGGYTF	TGTGCCAGCAGTTTATCGAGGATCGGGGGCTACACCTTC
TRBJ2-7	TRBV4-2	.	few	CASSQDSRVAEQYF	TGTGCCAGCAGCCAAGACTCCAGGGTGGCGGAGCAGTACTTC
TRBJ1-5	TRBV2	.	.	CASSGGRSNQPQHF	TGTGCCAGCAGTGGGGGGCGCAGCAATCAGCCCCAGCATTTT
TRBJ1-6	TRBV27	.	few	CASSLFQGGNSPLHF	TGTGCCAGCAGTCTCTTTCAGGGTGGGAATTCACCCCTCCACTTT
TRBJ2-3	TRBV5-1	.	.	CASSPDSGRDTQYF	TGCGCCAGCAGCCCGGACAGCGGTCGAGATACGCAGTATTTT
TRBJ2-3	TRBV4-3	TRBD1	.	CASSQEKGAQTDTQYF	TGCGCCAGCAGCCAAGAAAAGGGGGCGCAGACAGATACGCAGTATTTT
TRBJ1-1	TRBV5-1	.	.	CASSTRRGVGGGNTEAFF	TGCGCCAGCAGCACCCGACGAGGTGTGGGCGGGGGGAACACTGAAGCTTTCTTT
TRBJ2-4	TRBV7-2	TRBD1	few	CASSPDRGRIQYF	TGTGCCAGCAGCCCCGACAGGGGGCGCATTCAGTACTTC
TRBJ2-7	TRBV9	.	.	CASSVGTTSLEQYF	TGTGCCAGCAGCGTAGGAACTACCTCCCTGGAGCAGTACTTC
TRBJ2-3	TRBV20-1	TRBD2	.	CSAQTSGGFSTDTQYF	TGCAGTGCTCAGACTAGCGGGGGGTTTAGCACAGATACGCAGTATTTT
TRBJ1-3	TRBV11-3	.	.	CASSFYGNTIYF	TGTGCCAGCAGCTTCTATGGAAACACCATATATTTT
TRBJ2-3	TRBV7-2	.	few	CASSLVPDSGTDTQYF	TGTGCCAGCAGCTTAGTTCCTGATAGCGGCACAGATACGCAGTATTTT
TRBJ2-7	TRBV5-1	.	.	CASSLSGHSISYEQYF	TGCGCCAGCAGCTTAAGCGGGCATTCTATCTCCTACGAGCAGTACTTC
TRBJ2-1	TRBV27	TRBD2	.	CASSSPREGGNEQFF	TGTGCCAGCAGTTCCCCACGGGAGGGGGGGAATGAGCAGTTCTTC
TRBJ1-5	TRBV7-6	.	.	CASSLFPRSTDRQYSNQPQHF	TGTGCCAGCAGCTTATTTCCACGCTCTACCGACAGACAATATAGCAATCAGCCCCAGCATTTT
TRBJ2-4	TRBV6-2/TRBV6-3	.	.	CASSYPPDSALAKNIQYF	TGTGCCAGCAGTTACCCACCCGACAGCGCCCTAGCCAAAAACATTCAGTACTTC
TRBJ2-5	TRBV7-7	.	many	CASSPQVAETQYF	TGTGCTAGCAGCCCTCAGGTAGCAGAGACCCAGTACTTC
TRBJ2-1	TRBV28	TRBD2	.	CASNFASGRVEQFF	TGTGCCAGCAATTTCGCTAGCGGGAGGGTTGAGCAGTTCTTC
TRBJ1-5	TRBV12-3/TRBV12-4	.	.	CASSSHPDQPQHF	TGTGCCAGCAGTTCCCACCCCGATCAGCCCCAGCATTTT
TRBJ1-5	TRBV20-1	.	few	CSASKPDNHNQPQHF	TGCAGTGCTAGTAAACCCGACAACCACAATCAGCCCCAGCATTTT
TRBJ2-7	TRBV6-5	TRBD1	many	CASSSGQGYEQYF	TGTGCCAGCAGCTCAGGACAGGGGTACGAGCAGTACTTC
TRBJ2-7	TRBV27	.	once	CASSLYGPYGQYF	TGTGCCAGCAGTTTATATGGGCCCTACGGGCAGTACTTC
TRBJ2-7	TRBV3-1	TRBD1	.	CASSQVGTGVYEQYF	TGTGCCAGCAGCCAAGTCGGGACAGGGGTTTACGAGCAGTACTTC
TRBJ2-5	TRBV20-1	.	few	CSAGNWRETYQETQYF	TGCAGTGCGGGCAATTGGCGGGAAACGTACCAAGAGACCCAGTACTTC
TRBJ1-2	TRBV28	.	.	CASIAARRYGYTF	TGTGCCAGCATCGCGGCCAGGAGATATGGCTACACCTTC
TRBJ2-5	TRBV28	.	few	CASSTPQETQYF	TGTGCCAGCAGTACTCCTCAAGAGACCCAGTACTTC
TRBJ2-7	TRBV20-1	.	.	CRATKERYEQYF	TGCCGTGCTACGAAAGAGCGATACGAGCAGTACTTC
TRBJ2-7	TRBV20-1	TRBD2	.	CNASRGGRTFEQYF	TGCAATGCTAGCCGCGGGGGACGGACCTTCGAGCAGTACTTC
TRBJ2-1	TRBV20-1	.	.	CSASPRASAYNEQFF	TGCAGTGCTAGCCCTCGGGCTAGCGCGTACAATGAGCAGTTCTTC
TRBJ1-1	TRBV6-6	.	.	CASSYSDEAFF	TGTGCCAGCAGTTACTCGGATGAAGCTTTCTTT
TRBJ2-3	TRBV7-3	.	.	CASSSGTDTRYF	TGTGCCAGCAGCTCGGGCACAGATACGCGGTATTTT
TRBJ2-2	TRBV7-2	.	.	CASSSSFTGELFF	TGTGCCAGCAGTTCTAGTTTCACCGGGGAGCTGTTTTTT
TRBJ2-3	TRBV20-1	.	.	CSASGDSTDTQYF	TGCAGTGCTAGCGGGGATAGCACAGATACGCAGTATTTT
TRBJ1-1	TRBV5-8	.	few	CASSLGAGEAEAFF	TGTGCCAGCAGCTTGGGGGCAGGGGAGGCTGAAGCTTTCTTT
TRBJ1-6	TRBV20-1	.	.	CSARDRETGVVTLHF	TGCAGTGCTAGAGATAGGGAGACAGGAGTCGTCACCCTCCACTTT
TRBJ1-1	TRBV12-3/TRBV12-4	.	.	CASSTGARTEAFF	TGTGCCAGCAGTACTGGGGCGCGAACTGAAGCTTTCTTT
TRBJ2-7	TRBV29-1	.	.	CSAKELGVGEQYF	TGCAGCGCCAAAGAATTAGGTGTTGGGGAGCAGTACTTC
TRBJ1-5	TRBV28	.	.	CASSGDRFYNQPQHF	TGTGCCAGCAGTGGCGACAGGTTTTACAATCAGCCCCAGCATTTT
TRBJ2-1	TRBV11-2	.	few	CASSLEYSLNNEQFF	TGTGCCAGCAGCTTAGAGTACAGCCTTAACAATGAGCAGTTCTTC
TRBJ2-7	TRBV27	TRBD2	.	CASSDLAGGSSYEQYF	TGTGCCAGCAGTGACTTAGCGGGAGGATCCTCCTACGAGCAGTACTTC
TRBJ2-3	TRBV4-1	TRBD2	few	CASSYDRASGRADTQYF	TGCGCCAGCAGCTACGACAGGGCTAGCGGGAGGGCCGATACGCAGTATTTT
TRBJ1-1	TRBV6-2/TRBV6-3	.	.	CASSNPLGQMNTEAFF	TGTGCCAGCAGTAACCCACTCGGGCAGATGAACACTGAAGCTTTCTTT
TRBJ1-1	TRBV6-1	.	.	CASSEDIVAGTEAFF	TGTGCCAGCAGTGAAGACATTGTGGCGGGAACTGAAGCTTTCTTT
TRBJ2-1	TRBV9	.	.	CASTPLANNEQFF	TGTGCCAGCACCCCCCTAGCGAACAATGAGCAGTTCTTC
TRBJ1-1	TRBV2	TRBD1	.	CASNPTTGWNTEAFF	TGTGCCAGCAACCCAACGACAGGGTGGAACACTGAAGCTTTCTTT
TRBJ2-5	TRBV7-6	TRBD2	few	CASSISGRVEEQYF	TGTGCCAGCAGCATTAGCGGGAGGGTGGAAGAGCAGTACTTC
TRBJ2-3	TRBV20-1	TRBD2	.	CSARGPGGSDTQYF	TGCAGTGCTAGAGGTCCGGGAGGGTCAGATACGCAGTATTTT
TRBJ1-2	TRBV7-2	.	.	CASSLVGYPNYGYTF	TGTGCCAGCAGCTTAGTCGGCTACCCTAACTATGGCTACACCTTC
TRBJ2-7	TRBV7-2	TRBD2	.	CASSSTSRVPYEQYF	TGTGCCAGCAGCTCGACTAGCAGGGTCCCCTACGAGCAGTACTTC
TRBJ1-1	TRBV7-8	.	.	CASSPRAPSGAFF	TGTGCCAGCAGCCCCCGGGCCCCCTCAGGGGCTTTCTTT